This T cell receptor beta chain was obtained from a study of blood T cells in healthy people across ages. Study-wide results and caveats: There were more naive CD4+ cells and higher diversity in long-lived donors than in aged donors.

Germline lookup yields CDR1 SQVTM and CDR2 ANQGSEA. The length of the CDR3 is 12 residues. V lost 7 bases and J lost 7, with 13 bases in between. This clonotype turned up a few times. Its specificity is unknown. About 10 milliliters was the volume of peripheral blood drawn from each donor. Total RNA extracted from each sample amounted to at least 5 micrograms. Then a second PCR, running about 6 to 12 cycles, was carried out with a sample-barcoded 5' primer and a J-beta primer mix. Template switching added a 12-random-nucleotide identifier to every cDNA molecule. TCRdb redid the calling of the 5' RACE reads with MiXCR, one entry per CDR3 protein. The table shows hundreds of thousands of distinct CDR3 sequences, with approximately 53% occurring only once.

The chain couples TRBV29-1 to TRBJ1-4, with D unclear. Sequencing was done on a sample of blood. This clonotype was sampled from a man between 40 and 49 years old in good health. The CDR3 DNA reads as TGCAGCGGAGGTGGAGTTGGTGAAAAACTGTTTTTT. It translates to CSGGGVGEKLFF.